This TCR beta chain was observed in a study of T cells in Graves' hyperthyroidism and ophthalmopathy. TCR beta CDR3 region amplification was performed from RNA transcripts. Primed by the HTBI set, a first-round RT-PCR was run on the TCR CDR3. TCRdb recomputed calls from the multiplex PCR reads with MiXCR, one row per CDR3 protein. The sample records around 300,000 distinct CDR3 sequences, less than 30% being singletons. The germline CDR1 and CDR2 sequences are ENHRY and SYGVKD. The ends were cut back, 3 bases at V and 1 base at J, with 6 bases in the middle. This CDR3 is 14 amino acids long. In its sample, this clonotype was seen many times. Its specificity is not known. Hyperthyroidism had been newly diagnosed in patients aged 18 to 65, and its duration was under 2 months. Investigators excluded patients with uncontrolled infection, other autoimmune disease, pregnancy or lactation. Thyroid ultrasound, orbital computed tomography, clinical symptoms, and serum thyroxine and TRAb underpinned diagnoses.

The study's findings and limits: Most clonotypes that expanded in the thyroid above 0.001 also showed up in blood.

The chain employs TRBV10-3 and TRBJ2-2; D ambiguous. Material: blood. This sequence was found in a man aged 35-49 years with Graves' hyperthyroidism that later progressed to Graves' ophthalmopathy. The chain's CDR3 is CAISDLQNTGELFF. CDR3 in DNA: TGTGCCATCAGTGATCTTCAGAACACCGGGGAGCTGTTTTTT.